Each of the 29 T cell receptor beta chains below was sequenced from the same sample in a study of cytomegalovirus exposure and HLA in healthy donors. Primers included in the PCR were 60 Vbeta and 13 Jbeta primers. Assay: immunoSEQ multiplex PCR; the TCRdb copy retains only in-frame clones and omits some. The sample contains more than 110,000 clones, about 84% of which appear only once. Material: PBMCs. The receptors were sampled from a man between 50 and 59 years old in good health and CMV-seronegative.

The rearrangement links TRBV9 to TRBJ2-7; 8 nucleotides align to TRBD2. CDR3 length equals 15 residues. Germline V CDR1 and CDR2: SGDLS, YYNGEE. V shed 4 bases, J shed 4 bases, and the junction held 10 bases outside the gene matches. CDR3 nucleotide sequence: TGTGCCAGCAGCCCGGAGCGGGGGAGCCTATACGAGCAGTACTTC. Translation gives CASSPERGSLYEQYF.

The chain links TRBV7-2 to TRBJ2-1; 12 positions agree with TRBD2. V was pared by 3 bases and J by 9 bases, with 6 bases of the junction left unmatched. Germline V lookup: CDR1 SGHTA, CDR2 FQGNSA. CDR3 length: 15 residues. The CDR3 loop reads CASSFFLAGGGEQFF. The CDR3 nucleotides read TGTGCCAGCAGCTTCTTTCTAGCGGGAGGGGGTGAGCAGTTCTTC. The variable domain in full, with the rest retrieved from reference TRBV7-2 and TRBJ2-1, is GAGVSQSPSNKVTEKGKDVELRCDPISGHTALYWYRQSLGQGLEFLIYFQGNSAPDKSGLPSDRFSAERTGGSVSTLTIQRTQQEDSAVYLCASSFFLAGGGEQFFGPGTRLTVL.

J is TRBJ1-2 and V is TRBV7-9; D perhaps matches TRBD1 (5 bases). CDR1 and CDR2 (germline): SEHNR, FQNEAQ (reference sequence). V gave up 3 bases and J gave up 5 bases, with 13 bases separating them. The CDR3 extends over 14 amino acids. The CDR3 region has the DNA TGTGCCAGCAGCTTCCCAGGGCGATATTATGGCTACACCTTC. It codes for CASSFPGRYYGYTF.

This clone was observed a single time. The CDR3: CASSLGAAGVKETQYF. The CDR3 nucleotides are TGTGCCAGCAGCTTGGGGGCAGCGGGGGTAAAAGAGACCCAGTACTTC. This chain links TRBV5-6 with TRBJ2-5; 8 bases fit TRBD2. This CDR3 contains 16 residues. V lost 0 bases to trimming and J lost 3 bases; unmatched junction nucleotides: 7. Germline V gene sequence: CDR1 SGHDT, CDR2 YYEEEE. The full variable domain, rest sourced from reference TRBV5-6 and TRBJ2-5, is DAGVTQSPTHLIKTRGQQVTLRCSPKSGHDTVSWYQQALGQGPQFIFQYYEEEERQRGNFPDRFSGHQFPNYSSELNVNALLLGDSALYLCASSLGAAGVKETQYFGPGTRLLVL.

The CDR3 protein is CATSRDLQGMIQPQHF. The CDR3 coding sequence is TGTGCCACCAGCAGAGATTTACAGGGTATGATTCAGCCCCAGCATTTT. The chain employs TRBV15 and TRBJ1-5; a weak D match, TRBD1 (6 bases). Deletions cut 0 bases from V and 6 bases from J, with 15 bases between. Germline assignment: CDR1 LNHNV and CDR2 YYDKDF (reference sequence). The CDR3 contains 16 residues.

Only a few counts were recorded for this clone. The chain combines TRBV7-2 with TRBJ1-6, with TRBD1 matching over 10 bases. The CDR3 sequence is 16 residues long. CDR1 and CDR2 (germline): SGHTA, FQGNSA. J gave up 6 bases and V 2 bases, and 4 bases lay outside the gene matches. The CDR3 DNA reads TGTGCCAGCAGCTTATCTGGGACAGGGGCTAATTCACCCCTCCACTTT. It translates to CASSLSGTGANSPLHF.

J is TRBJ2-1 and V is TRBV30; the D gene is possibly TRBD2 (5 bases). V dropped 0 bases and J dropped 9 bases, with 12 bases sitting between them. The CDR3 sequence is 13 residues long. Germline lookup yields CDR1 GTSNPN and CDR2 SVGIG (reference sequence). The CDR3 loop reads CAWSVLGPGEQFF. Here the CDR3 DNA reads TGTGCCTGGAGTGTACTAGGGCCTGGTGAGCAGTTCTTC. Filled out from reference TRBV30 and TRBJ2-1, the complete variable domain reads SQTIHQWPATLVQPVGSPLSLECTVEGTSNPNLYWYRQAAGRGLQLLFYSVGIGQISSEVPQNLSASRPQDRQFILSSKKLLLSDSGFYLCAWSVLGPGEQFFGPGTRLTVL.

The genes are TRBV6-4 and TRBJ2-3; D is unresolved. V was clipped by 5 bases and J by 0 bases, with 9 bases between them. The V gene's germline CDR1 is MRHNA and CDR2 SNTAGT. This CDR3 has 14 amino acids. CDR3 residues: CASSREQSTDTQYF. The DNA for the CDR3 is TGTGCCAGCAGTAGAGAACAGAGCACAGATACGCAGTATTTT.

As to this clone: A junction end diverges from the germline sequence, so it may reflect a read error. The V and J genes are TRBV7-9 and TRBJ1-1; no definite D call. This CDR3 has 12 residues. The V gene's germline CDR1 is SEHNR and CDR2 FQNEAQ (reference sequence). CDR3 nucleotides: TGTTCCAGCAGCCATGGTAGCACTGAAGCTTTCTTT. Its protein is CSSSHGSTEAFF.

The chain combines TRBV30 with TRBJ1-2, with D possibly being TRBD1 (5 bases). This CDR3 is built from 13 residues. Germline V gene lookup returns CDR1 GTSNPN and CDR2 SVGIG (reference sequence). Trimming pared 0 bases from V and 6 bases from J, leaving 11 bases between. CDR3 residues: CAWSVSQGDGYTF. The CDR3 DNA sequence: TGTGCCTGGAGTGTTTCCCAGGGTGATGGCTACACCTTC.

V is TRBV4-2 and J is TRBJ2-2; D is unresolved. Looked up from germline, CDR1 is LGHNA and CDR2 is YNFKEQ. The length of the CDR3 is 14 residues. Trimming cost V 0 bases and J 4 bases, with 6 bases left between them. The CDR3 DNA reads TGTGCCAGCAGCCAAGATAGGAGCACCGGGGAGCTGTTTTTT. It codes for CASSQDRSTGELFF.

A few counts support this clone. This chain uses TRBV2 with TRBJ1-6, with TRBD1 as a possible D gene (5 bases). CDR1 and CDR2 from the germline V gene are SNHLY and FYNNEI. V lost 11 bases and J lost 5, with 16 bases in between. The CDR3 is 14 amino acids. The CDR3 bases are TGTGCCGGGCATTTGGGGGGGAATAATTCACCCCTCCACTTT. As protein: CAGHLGGNNSPLHF.

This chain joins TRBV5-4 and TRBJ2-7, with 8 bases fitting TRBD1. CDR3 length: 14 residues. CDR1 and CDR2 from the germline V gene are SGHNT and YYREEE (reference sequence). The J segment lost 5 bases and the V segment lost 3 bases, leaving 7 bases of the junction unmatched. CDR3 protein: CASSSGTGGDEQYF. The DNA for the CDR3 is TGTGCCAGCAGCTCCGGGACAGGTGGGGACGAGCAGTACTTC. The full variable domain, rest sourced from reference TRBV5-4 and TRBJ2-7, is ETGVTQSPTHLIKTRGQQVTLRCSSQSGHNTVSWYQQALGQGPQFIFQYYREEENGRGNFPPRFSGLQFPNYSSELNVNALELDDSALYLCASSSGTGGDEQYFGPGTRLTVT.

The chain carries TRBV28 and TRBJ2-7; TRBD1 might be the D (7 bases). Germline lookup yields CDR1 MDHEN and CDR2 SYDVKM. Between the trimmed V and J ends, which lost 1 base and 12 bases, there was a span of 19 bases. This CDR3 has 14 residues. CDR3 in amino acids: CASSLSSGQGGSYF. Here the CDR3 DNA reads TGTGCCAGCAGTTTATCCTCCGGGCAGGGGGGTTCGTACTTC.

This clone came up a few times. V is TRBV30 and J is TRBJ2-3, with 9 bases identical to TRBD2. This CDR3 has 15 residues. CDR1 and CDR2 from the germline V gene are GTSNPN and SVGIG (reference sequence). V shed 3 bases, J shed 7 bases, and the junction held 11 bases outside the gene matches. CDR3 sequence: CAWRNERTSANTQYF. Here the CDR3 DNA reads TGTGCCTGGAGAAACGAAAGGACTAGCGCAAATACGCAGTATTTT.

The CDR3 DNA reads as TGTGCCAGCAGGATAGGAGGCAGTGAGCAGTTCTTC. It is translated as CASRIGGSEQFF. This chain uses TRBV13 with TRBJ2-1; possibly TRBD2 for D (5 bases). The CDR3 extends over 12 amino acids. Trimming took 6 bases from V and 9 from J, leaving 12 bases between them. Germline assignment: CDR1 PRHDT and CDR2 FYEKMQ (reference sequence).

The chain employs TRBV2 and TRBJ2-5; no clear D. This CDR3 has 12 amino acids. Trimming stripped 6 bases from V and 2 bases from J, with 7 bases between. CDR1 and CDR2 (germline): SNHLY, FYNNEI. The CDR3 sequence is CASSPQQETQYF. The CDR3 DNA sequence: TGTGCCAGCAGCCCTCAGCAAGAGACCCAGTACTTC. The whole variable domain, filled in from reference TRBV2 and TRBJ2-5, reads EPEVTQTPSHQVTQMGQEVILRCVPISNHLYFYWYRQILGQKVEFLVSFYNNEISEKSEIFDDQFSVERPDGSNFTLKIRSTKLEDSAMYFCASSPQQETQYFGPGTRLLVL.

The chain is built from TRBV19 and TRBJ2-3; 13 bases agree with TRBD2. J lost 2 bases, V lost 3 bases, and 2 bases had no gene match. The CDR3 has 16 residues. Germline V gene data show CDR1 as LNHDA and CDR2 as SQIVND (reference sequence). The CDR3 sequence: CASSMGLAGITDTQYF. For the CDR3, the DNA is TGTGCCAGTAGTATGGGACTAGCGGGGATCACAGATACGCAGTATTTT.

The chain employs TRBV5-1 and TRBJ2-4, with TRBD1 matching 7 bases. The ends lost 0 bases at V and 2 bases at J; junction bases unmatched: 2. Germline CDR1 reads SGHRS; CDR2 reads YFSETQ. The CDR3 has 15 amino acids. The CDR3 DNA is TGCGCCAGCAGCTTGGACAGGGGATCCAAAAACATTCAGTACTTC. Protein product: CASSLDRGSKNIQYF.

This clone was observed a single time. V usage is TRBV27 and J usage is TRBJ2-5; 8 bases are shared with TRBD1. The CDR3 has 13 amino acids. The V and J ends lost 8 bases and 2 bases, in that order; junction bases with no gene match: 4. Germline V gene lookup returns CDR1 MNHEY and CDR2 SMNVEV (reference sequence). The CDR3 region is CASLGQGQETQYF. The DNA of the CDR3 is TGTGCCAGCCTTGGACAGGGACAAGAGACCCAGTACTTC.

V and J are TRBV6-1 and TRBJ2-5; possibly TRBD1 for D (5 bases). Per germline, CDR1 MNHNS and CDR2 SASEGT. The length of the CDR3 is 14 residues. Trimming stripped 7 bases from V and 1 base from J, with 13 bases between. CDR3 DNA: TGTGCCAGCATTAACAGGCGGATCCAAGAGACCCAGTACTTC. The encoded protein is CASINRRIQETQYF.

The CDR3 DNA is TGTGCCAGCTCCTATAACGGGGGGCACGAGCAGTACTTC. Its protein is CASSYNGGHEQYF. V usage is TRBV27 and J usage is TRBJ2-7; D is perhaps TRBD2 (7 bases). The V end lost 8 bases, the J end lost 5 bases, and 16 bases lay between the germline ends. The CDR3 runs 13 residues. Germline CDR1 reads MNHEY; CDR2 reads SMNVEV (reference sequence).

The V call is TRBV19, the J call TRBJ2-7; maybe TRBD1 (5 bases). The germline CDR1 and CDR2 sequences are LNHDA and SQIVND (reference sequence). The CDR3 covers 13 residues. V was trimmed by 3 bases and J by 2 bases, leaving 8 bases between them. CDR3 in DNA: TGTGCCAGTAGTATTGGACATACCTACGAGCAGTACTTC. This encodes CASSIGHTYEQYF.

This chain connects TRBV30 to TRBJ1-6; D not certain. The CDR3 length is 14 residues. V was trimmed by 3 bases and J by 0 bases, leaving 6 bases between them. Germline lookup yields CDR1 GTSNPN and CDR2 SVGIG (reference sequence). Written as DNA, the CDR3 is TGTGCCTGGAGGCCCAGCTCCTATAATTCACCCCTCCACTTT. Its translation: CAWRPSSYNSPLHF.

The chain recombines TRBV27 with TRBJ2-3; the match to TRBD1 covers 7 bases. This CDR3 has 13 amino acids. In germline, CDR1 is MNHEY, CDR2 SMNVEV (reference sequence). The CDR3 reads CAVEDRGTDTQYF. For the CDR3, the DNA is TGTGCGGTTGAAGACAGGGGCACAGATACGCAGTATTTT.

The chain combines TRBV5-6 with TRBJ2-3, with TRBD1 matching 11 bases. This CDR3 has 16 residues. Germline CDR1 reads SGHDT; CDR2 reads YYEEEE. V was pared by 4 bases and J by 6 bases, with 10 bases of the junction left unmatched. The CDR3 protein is CASSPEGTGGFDTQYF. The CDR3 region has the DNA TGTGCCAGCAGCCCTGAGGGGACAGGGGGTTTTGATACGCAGTATTTT.

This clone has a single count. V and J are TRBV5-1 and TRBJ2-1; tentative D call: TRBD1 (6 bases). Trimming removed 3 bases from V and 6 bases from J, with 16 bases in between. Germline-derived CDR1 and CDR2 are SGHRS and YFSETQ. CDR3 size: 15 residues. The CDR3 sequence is CASSSSDGQSNEQFF. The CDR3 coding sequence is TGCGCCAGCAGCTCCTCGGACGGACAGTCCAATGAGCAGTTCTTC.

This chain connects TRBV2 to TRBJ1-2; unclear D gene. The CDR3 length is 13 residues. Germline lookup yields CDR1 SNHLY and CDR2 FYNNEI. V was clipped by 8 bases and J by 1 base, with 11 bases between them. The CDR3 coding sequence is TGTGCCAGCGGGCAGGACTTTAACTATGGCTACACCTTC. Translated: CASGQDFNYGYTF.

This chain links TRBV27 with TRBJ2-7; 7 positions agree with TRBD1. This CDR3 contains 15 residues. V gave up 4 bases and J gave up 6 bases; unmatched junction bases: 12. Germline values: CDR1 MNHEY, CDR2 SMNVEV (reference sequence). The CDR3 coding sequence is TGTGCCAGCAGTTCCGACAGGGAGTTTTTCTCCGAGCAGTACTTC. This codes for CASSSDREFFSEQYF.